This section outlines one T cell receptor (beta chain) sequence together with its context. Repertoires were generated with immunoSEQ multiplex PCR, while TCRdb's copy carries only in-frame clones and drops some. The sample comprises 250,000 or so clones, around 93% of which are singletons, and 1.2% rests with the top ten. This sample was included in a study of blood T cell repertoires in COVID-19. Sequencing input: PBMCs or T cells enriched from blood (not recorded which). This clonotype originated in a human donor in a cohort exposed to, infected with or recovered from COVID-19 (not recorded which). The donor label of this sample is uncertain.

DNA for the CDR3: TGTGCCAGCATCCATGGGGGGGAGAATTCACCCCTCCACTTT. This gives the protein CASIHGGENSPLHF. This chain connects TRBV28 to TRBJ1-6, with D perhaps TRBD1 (5 bases). The CDR3 consists of 14 residues. V was trimmed by 7 bases and J by 7 bases, leaving 14 bases between them. The germline gives CDR1 MDHEN, CDR2 SYDVKM.